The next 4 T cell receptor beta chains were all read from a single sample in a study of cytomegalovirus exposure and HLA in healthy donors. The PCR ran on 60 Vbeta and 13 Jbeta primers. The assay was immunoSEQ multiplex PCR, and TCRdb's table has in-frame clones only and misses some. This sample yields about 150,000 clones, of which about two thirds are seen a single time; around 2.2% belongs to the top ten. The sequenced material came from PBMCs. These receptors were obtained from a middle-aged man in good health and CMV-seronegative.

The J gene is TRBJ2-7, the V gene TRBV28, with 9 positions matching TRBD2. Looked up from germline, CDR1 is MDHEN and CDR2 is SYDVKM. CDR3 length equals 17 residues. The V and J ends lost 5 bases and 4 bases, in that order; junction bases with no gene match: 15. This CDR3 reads CASSTMGISAGGYEQYF. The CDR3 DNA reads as TGTGCCAGCAGTACAATGGGGATATCGGCGGGAGGGTACGAGCAGTACTTC. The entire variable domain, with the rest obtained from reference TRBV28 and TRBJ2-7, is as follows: DVKVTQSSRYLVKRTGEKVFLECVQDMDHENMFWYRQDPGLGLRLIYFSYDVKMKEKGDIPEGYSVSREKKERFSLILESASTNQTSMYLCASSTMGISAGGYEQYFGPGTRLTVT.

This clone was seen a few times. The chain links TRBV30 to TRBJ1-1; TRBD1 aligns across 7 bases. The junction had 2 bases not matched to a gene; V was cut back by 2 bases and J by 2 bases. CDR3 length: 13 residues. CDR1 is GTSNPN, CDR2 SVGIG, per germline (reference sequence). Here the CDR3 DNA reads TGTGCCTGGAGTAGGGACAGTAACACTGAAGCTTTCTTT. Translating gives CAWSRDSNTEAFF.

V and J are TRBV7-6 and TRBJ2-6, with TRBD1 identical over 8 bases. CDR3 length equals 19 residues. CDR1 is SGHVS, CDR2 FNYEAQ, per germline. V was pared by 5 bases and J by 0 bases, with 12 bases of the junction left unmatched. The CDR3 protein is CASSAAPGQENSGANVLTF. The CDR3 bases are TGTGCCAGCAGCGCCGCTCCGGGACAGGAAAACTCTGGGGCCAACGTCCTGACTTTC.

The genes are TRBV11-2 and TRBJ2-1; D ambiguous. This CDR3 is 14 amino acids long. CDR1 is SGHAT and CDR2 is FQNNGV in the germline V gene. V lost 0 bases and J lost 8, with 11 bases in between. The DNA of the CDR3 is TGTGCCAGCAGCTTAGATCCTAGTTCGGATGAGCAGTTCTTC. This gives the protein CASSLDPSSDEQFF.